This TCR beta chain was sequenced for a study of neurological immune-mediated disorders. By sample share, this clonotype is medium-sized. The antigen is undetermined. Germline loops: CDR1 SQVTM, CDR2 ANQGSEA. The length of the CDR3 is 13 residues. The germline V and J ends were trimmed by 4 bases and 2 bases, with 11 bases remaining between them. Study results and caveats: Private repertoires in all groups were suggested by the absence of shared CDR3 amino acid sequences among expanded clones across subjects.

Using its own MiXCR run on the 5' RACE reads, TCRdb lists one record per CDR3 protein. The sample contains 26,000 or so distinct CDR3 sequences, under 7% of which appear only once. The TCR comes from a woman aged 45-65 years in good health. The chain links TRBV29-1 to TRBJ1-1; D is uncertain. The specimen sequenced was PBMCs. CDR3 in DNA: TGCAGCGTTGTCAGTTTTCTCAACACTGAAGCTTTCTTT. Its translation: CSVVSFLNTEAFF.